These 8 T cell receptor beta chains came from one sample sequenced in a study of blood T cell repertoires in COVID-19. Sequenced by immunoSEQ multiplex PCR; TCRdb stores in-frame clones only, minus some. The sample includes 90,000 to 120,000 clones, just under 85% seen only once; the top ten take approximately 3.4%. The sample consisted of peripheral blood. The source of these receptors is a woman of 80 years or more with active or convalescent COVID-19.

CDR3: CAWSVPDRGTAPLHF. The CDR3 DNA is TGTGCCTGGAGTGTCCCAGACAGGGGGACGGCACCCCTCCACTTT. The V call is TRBV30, the J call TRBJ1-6; 9 nucleotides line up with TRBD1. The CDR3 has 15 amino acids. The J segment lost 11 bases and the V segment lost 0 bases, leaving 8 bases of the junction unmatched. The germline CDR1 and CDR2 sequences are GTSNPN and SVGIG (reference sequence). Based on the CDR3 plus reference TRBV30 and TRBJ1-6, the full variable domain is SQTIHQWPATLVQPVGSPLSLECTVEGTSNPNLYWYRQAAGRGLQLLFYSVGIGQISSEVPQNLSASRPQDRQFILSSKKLLLSDSGFYLCAWSVPDRGTAPLHFGNGTRLTVT.

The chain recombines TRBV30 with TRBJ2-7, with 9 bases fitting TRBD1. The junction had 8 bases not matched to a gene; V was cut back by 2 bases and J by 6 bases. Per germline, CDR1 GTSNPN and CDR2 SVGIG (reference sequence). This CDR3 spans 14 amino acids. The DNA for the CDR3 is TGTGCCTGGAGTATAACAGGGGGCTCCGGCGAGCAGTACTTC. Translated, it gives CAWSITGGSGEQYF. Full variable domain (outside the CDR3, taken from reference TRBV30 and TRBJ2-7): SQTIHQWPATLVQPVGSPLSLECTVEGTSNPNLYWYRQAAGRGLQLLFYSVGIGQISSEVPQNLSASRPQDRQFILSSKKLLLSDSGFYLCAWSITGGSGEQYFGPGTRLTVT.

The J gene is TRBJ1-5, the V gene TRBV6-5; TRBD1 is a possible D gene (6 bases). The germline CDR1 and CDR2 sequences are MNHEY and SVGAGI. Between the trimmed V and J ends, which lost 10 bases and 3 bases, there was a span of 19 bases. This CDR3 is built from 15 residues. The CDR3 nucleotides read TGTGCCACCAAGACGGACAGTACACTCAATCAGCCCCAGCATTTT. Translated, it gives CATKTDSTLNQPQHF.

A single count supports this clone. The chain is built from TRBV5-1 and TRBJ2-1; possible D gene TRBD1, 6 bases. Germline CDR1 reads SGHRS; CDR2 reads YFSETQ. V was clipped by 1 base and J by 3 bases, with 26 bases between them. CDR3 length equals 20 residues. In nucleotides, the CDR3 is TGCGCCAGCAGCTTGTCTAGGGCCAGCAAAAGGACAGAAAACTACAATGAGCAGTTCTTC. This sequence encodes CASSLSRASKRTENYNEQFF.

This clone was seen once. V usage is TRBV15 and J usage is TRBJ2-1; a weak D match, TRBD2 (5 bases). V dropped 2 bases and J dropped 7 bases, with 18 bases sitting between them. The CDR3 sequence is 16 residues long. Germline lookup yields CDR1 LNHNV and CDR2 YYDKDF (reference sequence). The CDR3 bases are TGTGCCACCAGCAGAACCCTGGTTAAGCCGGGAAATGAGCAGTTCTTC. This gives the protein CATSRTLVKPGNEQFF.

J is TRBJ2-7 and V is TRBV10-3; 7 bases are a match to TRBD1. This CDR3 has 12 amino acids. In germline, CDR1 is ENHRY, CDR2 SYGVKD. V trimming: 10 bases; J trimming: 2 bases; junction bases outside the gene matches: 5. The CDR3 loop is CASTGDPYEQYF. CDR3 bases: TGTGCCAGCACAGGGGACCCCTACGAGCAGTACTTC.

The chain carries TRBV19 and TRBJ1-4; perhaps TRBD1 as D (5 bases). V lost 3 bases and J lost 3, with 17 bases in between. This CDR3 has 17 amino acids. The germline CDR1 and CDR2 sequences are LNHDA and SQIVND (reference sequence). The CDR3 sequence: CASSMRTVSGSNEKLFF. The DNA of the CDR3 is TGTGCCAGTAGTATGAGGACGGTGTCAGGGTCTAATGAAAAACTGTTTTTT.

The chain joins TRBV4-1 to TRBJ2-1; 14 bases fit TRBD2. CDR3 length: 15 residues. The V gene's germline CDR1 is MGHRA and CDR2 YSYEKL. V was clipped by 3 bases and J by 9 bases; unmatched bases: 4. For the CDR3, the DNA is TGCGCCAGCAGCCAGACTAGCGGGAGGGCCACTGAGCAGTTCTTC. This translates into CASSQTSGRATEQFF.